The present T cell receptor (beta chain) was sequenced within a study of T cell repertoires in cytomegalovirus infection. Study observations and caveats: Individuals carrying CMV plus the relevant HLA were identified by cumulative frequency of public TCR beta families.

This clonotype was seen at least ten times. Its target is not known. TCRdb processed the reads anew with MiXCR; each CDR3 protein has one entry. This table holds roughly 280,000 distinct CDR3 sequences, 9.1% found once. The CDR3 is 14 residues long. Trimming left V 3 bases short and J 8 bases short, with 16 bases between. Material: PBMCs. The J gene is TRBJ1-2, the V gene TRBV12-3 or TRBV12-4; D gene unclear. The clonotype comes from a human donor in good health (CMV status not recorded). Some clones in this sample may be carry-over from other donors' samples. CDR3 in DNA: TGTGCCAGCAGTTTCGACCCAGTAACGCGGGGCTACACCTTC. Protein product: CASSFDPVTRGYTF.